This is a list of T cell receptor beta chains from one sample in a study of T cell responses to AZD1222 COVID-19 vaccine. Assay used: immunoSEQ multiplex PCR; TCRdb lists only in-frame clones, some missing. This table holds roughly 150,000 clones, over 90% found once. The material was peripheral blood, obtained 28 days after the second AZD1222 dose. These receptors were obtained from an adult who received the AZD1222 COVID-19 vaccine. CDR3s include the opening cysteine and the closing phenylalanine or tryptophan. A D gene is named only where the DNA matches it firmly. Expanded clones get a size class; other rows say once, few or many, or leave the size out.

j_gene: TRBJ2-1
len: 15
d_gene: NA
abundance: NA
v_gene: TRBV9
CDR3nt: TGTGCCAGCAGCGAAGGGGTGAGCTCCTACAATGAGCAGTTCTTC
CDR3aa: CASSEGVSSYNEQFF

j_gene: TRBJ1-2
len: 15
d_gene: NA
abundance: once
v_gene: TRBV18
CDR3nt: TGTGCCAGCTCACCATCGGCAGGAGGGGACTATGGCTACACCTTC
CDR3aa: CASSPSAGGDYGYTF

j_gene: TRBJ2-2
len: 14
d_gene: NA
abundance: NA
v_gene: TRBV2
CDR3nt: TGTGCCAGCAGTGAGGGCGCCGGCACCGGGGAGCTGTTTTTT
CDR3aa: CASSEGAGTGELFF

j_gene: TRBJ2-5
len: 13
d_gene: NA
abundance: NA
v_gene: TRBV12-3/TRBV12-4
CDR3nt: TGTGCCAGCAGTCTCCCCCCTCAGGCGACCCAGTACTTC
CDR3aa: CASSLPPQATQYF

j_gene: TRBJ1-2
len: 10
d_gene: NA
abundance: NA
v_gene: TRBV29-1
CDR3nt: TGCAGCGTTGCCCTCTATGGCTACACCTTC
CDR3aa: CSVALYGYTF

j_gene: TRBJ1-2
len: 13
d_gene: NA
abundance: NA
v_gene: TRBV12-3/TRBV12-4
CDR3nt: TGTGCCAGCAGCGCAGGGTCTGTCTATGGCTACACCTTC
CDR3aa: CASSAGSVYGYTF

j_gene: TRBJ2-7
len: 13
d_gene: NA
abundance: NA
v_gene: TRBV15
CDR3nt: TGTGCCACCAGCAGAGATTTGCTTTACGAGCAGTACTTC
CDR3aa: CATSRDLLYEQYF

j_gene: TRBJ1-1
len: 13
d_gene: NA
abundance: NA
v_gene: TRBV7-9
CDR3nt: TGTGCCAGCAGCTTAGTAGCGAACACTGAAGCTTTCTTT
CDR3aa: CASSLVANTEAFF

j_gene: TRBJ2-7
len: 15
d_gene: TRBD2
abundance: NA
v_gene: TRBV27
CDR3nt: TGTGCCACCTCTGGGGCGGGAGAGAAAAGAGGCGAGCAGTACTTC
CDR3aa: CATSGAGEKRGEQYF

j_gene: TRBJ1-2
len: 14
d_gene: NA
abundance: NA
v_gene: TRBV2
CDR3nt: TGTGCCAGCAGTGAGAAGGGCAGTCTGTTTGGCTACACCTTC
CDR3aa: CASSEKGSLFGYTF

j_gene: TRBJ2-7
len: 15
d_gene: NA
abundance: NA
v_gene: TRBV7-9
CDR3nt: TGTGCCAGCAGCTTAGGAGGGGCCTTATCCTACGAGCAGTACTTC
CDR3aa: CASSLGGALSYEQYF

j_gene: TRBJ2-6
len: 15
d_gene: NA
abundance: NA
v_gene: TRBV3-1/TRBV3-2
CDR3nt: TGTGCCAGCAGCCAGTTTGGCTCTGGGGCCAACGTCCTGACTTTC
CDR3aa: CASSQFGSGANVLTF

j_gene: TRBJ2-1
len: 14
d_gene: NA
abundance: NA
v_gene: TRBV19
CDR3nt: TGTGCCAGTAGTATTTTGGTGGGGCACAATGAGCAGTTCTTC
CDR3aa: CASSILVGHNEQFF

j_gene: TRBJ1-4
len: 11
d_gene: NA
abundance: NA
v_gene: TRBV19
CDR3nt: TGTGCCAGTACCCATTGGGGAGAACTGTTTTTT
CDR3aa: CASTHWGELFF

j_gene: TRBJ1-5
len: 12
d_gene: NA
abundance: few
v_gene: TRBV7-9
CDR3nt: TGTGCCAGCAGCCCACAAGATCAGCCCCAGCATTTT
CDR3aa: CASSPQDQPQHF

j_gene: TRBJ1-4
len: 20
d_gene: TRBD1
abundance: NA
v_gene: TRBV4-2
CDR3nt: TGTGCCAGCACCCGAGTGGGCCCGGGACAGAGTATTGCAACTAATGAAAAACTGTTTTTT
CDR3aa: CASTRVGPGQSIATNEKLFF

j_gene: TRBJ2-7
len: 14
d_gene: NA
abundance: NA
v_gene: TRBV10-1
CDR3nt: TGCGCCAGCAGTGTTACAGAGGGCTCCTACGAGCAGTACTTC
CDR3aa: CASSVTEGSYEQYF

j_gene: TRBJ1-5
len: 18
d_gene: TRBD1
abundance: NA
v_gene: TRBV28
CDR3nt: TGTGCCAGCAGTCCTGCCGGGGGACAGGGGATTTTTGGTCAGCCCCAGCATTTT
CDR3aa: CASSPAGGQGIFGQPQHF

j_gene: TRBJ1-6
len: 15
d_gene: NA
abundance: NA
v_gene: TRBV7-9
CDR3nt: TGTGCCAGCAGCTTGCGGTCAAGGGATTATTCACCCCTCCACTTT
CDR3aa: CASSLRSRDYSPLHF

j_gene: TRBJ1-1
len: 14
d_gene: NA
abundance: NA
v_gene: TRBV9
CDR3nt: TGTGCCAGCAGCTCCGAGCCCCAGGGCGCTGAAGCTTTCTTT
CDR3aa: CASSSEPQGAEAFF